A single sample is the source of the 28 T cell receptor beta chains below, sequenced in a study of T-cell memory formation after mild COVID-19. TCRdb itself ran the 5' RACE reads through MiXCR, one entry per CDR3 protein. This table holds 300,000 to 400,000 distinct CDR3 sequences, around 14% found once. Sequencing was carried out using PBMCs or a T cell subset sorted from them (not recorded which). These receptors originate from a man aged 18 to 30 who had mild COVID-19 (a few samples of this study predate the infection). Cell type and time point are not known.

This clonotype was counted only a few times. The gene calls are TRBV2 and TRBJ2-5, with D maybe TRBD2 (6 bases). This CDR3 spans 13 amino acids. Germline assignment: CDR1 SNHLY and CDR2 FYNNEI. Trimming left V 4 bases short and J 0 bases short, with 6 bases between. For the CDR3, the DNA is TGTGCCAGCAGTGGACTAGACCAAGAGACCCAGTACTTC. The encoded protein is CASSGLDQETQYF.

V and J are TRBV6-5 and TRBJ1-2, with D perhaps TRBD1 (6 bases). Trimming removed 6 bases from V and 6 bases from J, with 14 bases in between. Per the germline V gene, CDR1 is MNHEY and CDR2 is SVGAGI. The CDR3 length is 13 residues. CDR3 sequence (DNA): TGTGCCAGCAGCCATAGGACAGTTGATGGCTACACCTTC. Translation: CASSHRTVDGYTF.

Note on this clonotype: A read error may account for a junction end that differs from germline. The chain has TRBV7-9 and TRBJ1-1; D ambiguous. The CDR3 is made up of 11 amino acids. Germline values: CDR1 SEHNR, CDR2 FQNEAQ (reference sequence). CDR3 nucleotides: TGTGACAGCGGCGCGAGGGCTGAAGCTTTCTTT. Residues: CDSGARAEAFF.

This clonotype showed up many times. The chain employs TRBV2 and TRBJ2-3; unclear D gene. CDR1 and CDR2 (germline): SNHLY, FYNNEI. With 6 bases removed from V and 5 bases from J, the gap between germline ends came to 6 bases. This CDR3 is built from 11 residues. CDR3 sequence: CASSIGDTQYF. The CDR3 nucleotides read TGTGCCAGCAGCATCGGAGATACGCAGTATTTT.

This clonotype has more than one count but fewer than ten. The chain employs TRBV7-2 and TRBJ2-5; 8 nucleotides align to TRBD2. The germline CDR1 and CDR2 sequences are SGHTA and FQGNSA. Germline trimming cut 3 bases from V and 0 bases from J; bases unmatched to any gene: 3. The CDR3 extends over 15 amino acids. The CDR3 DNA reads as TGTGCCAGCAGCTTCGGACTAGCCGACCAAGAGACCCAGTACTTC. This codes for CASSFGLADQETQYF.

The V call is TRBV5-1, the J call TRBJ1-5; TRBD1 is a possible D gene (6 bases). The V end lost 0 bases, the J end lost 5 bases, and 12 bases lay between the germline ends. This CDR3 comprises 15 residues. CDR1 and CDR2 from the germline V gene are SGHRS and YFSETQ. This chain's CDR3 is CASSLDPGEDQPQHF. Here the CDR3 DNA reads TGCGCCAGCAGCTTGGACCCAGGGGAGGATCAGCCCCAGCATTTT.

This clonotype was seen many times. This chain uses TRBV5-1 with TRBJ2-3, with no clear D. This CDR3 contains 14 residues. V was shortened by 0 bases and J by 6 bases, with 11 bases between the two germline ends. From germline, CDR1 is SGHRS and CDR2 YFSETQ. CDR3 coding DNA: TGCGCCAGCAGCTTGGGAATCTCCCAGGATACGCAGTATTTT. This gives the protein CASSLGISQDTQYF. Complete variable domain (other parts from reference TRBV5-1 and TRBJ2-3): KAGVTQTPRYLIKTRGQQVTLSCSPISGHRSVSWYQQTPGQGLQFLFEYFSETQRNKGNFPGRFSGRQFSNSRSEMNVSTLELGDSALYLCASSLGISQDTQYFGPGTRLTVL.

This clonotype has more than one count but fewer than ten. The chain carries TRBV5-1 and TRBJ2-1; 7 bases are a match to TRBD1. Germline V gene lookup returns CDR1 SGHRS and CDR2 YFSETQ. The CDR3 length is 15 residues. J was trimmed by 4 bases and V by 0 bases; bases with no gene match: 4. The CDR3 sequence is CASSLVDRDYNEQFF. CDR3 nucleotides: TGCGCCAGCAGCTTGGTTGACAGGGATTACAATGAGCAGTTCTTC.

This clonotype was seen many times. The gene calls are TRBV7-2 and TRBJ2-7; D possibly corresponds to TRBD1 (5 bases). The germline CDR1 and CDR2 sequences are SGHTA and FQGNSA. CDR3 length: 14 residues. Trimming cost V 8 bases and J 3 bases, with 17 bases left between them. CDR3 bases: TGTGCCAGCTCTTCGAGGCAGGGTAGCTACGAGCAGTACTTC. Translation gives CASSSRQGSYEQYF. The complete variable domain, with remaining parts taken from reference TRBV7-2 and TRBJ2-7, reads GAGVSQSPSNKVTEKGKDVELRCDPISGHTALYWYRQSLGQGLEFLIYFQGNSAPDKSGLPSDRFSAERTGGSVSTLTIQRTQQEDSAVYLCASSSRQGSYEQYFGPGTRLTVT.

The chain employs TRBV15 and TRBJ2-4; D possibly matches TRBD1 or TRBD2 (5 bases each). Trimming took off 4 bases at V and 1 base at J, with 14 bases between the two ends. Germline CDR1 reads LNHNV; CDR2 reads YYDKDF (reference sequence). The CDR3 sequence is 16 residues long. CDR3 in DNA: TGTGCCACCAGCAACGGGGCCCAGGGTGCCAAAAACATTCAGTACTTC. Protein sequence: CATSNGAQGAKNIQYF.

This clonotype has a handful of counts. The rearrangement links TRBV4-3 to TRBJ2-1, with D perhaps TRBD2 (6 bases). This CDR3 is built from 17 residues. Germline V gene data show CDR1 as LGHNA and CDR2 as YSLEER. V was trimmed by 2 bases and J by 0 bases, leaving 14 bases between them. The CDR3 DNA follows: TGCGCCAGCAGCCAACTGCTTAGCGGCAGCTCCTACAATGAGCAGTTCTTC. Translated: CASSQLLSGSSYNEQFF.

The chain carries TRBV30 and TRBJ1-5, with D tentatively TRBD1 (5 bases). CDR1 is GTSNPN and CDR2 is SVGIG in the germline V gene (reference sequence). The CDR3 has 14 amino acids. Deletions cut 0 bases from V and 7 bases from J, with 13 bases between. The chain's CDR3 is CAWSVAGGGQPQHF. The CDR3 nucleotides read TGTGCCTGGAGTGTAGCCGGCGGGGGGCAGCCCCAGCATTTT.

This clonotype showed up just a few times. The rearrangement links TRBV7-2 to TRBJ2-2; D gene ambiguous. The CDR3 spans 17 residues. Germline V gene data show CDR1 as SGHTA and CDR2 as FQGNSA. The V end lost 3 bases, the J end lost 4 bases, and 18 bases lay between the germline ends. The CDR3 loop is CASSFSAPSWGTGELFF. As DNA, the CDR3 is TGTGCCAGCAGCTTCTCAGCCCCTTCCTGGGGCACCGGGGAGCTGTTTTTT.

Here the CDR3 DNA reads TGTGCCAGCAGCCCACATTCGGACGGGGAGCAGTACTTC. Protein: CASSPHSDGEQYF. The chain couples TRBV6-5 to TRBJ2-7, with no clear D. V gave up 6 bases and J gave up 7 bases, with 16 bases separating them. The germline gives CDR1 MNHEY, CDR2 SVGAGI. The CDR3 spans 13 residues.

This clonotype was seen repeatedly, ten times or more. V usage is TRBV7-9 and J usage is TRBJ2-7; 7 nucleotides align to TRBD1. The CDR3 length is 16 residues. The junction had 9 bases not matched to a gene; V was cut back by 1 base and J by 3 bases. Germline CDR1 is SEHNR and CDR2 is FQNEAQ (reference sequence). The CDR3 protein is CASSLVGDSKGYEQYF. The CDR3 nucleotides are TGTGCCAGCAGCTTAGTCGGGGACAGCAAAGGCTACGAGCAGTACTTC.

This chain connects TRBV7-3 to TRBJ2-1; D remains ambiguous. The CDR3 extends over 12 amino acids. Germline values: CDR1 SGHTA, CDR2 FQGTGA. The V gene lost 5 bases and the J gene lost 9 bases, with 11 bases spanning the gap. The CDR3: CASSAHGSEQFF. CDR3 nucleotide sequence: TGTGCCAGCAGCGCACACGGTTCTGAGCAGTTCTTC.

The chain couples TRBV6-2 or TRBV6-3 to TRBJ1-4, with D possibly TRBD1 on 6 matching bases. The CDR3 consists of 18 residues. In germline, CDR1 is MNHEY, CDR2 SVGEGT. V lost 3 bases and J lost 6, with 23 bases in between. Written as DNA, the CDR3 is TGTGCCAGCAGTTATTCCACTACTAACAGGGCGTCGGATGAAAAACTGTTTTTT. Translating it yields CASSYSTTNRASDEKLFF.

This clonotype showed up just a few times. This CDR3 is CASTLAGAGDTQYF. In DNA form, the CDR3 reads TGTGCCAGTACCCTAGCGGGGGCCGGGGATACGCAGTATTTT. This chain connects TRBV5-6 to TRBJ2-3, with 10 bases matching TRBD2. The germline gives CDR1 SGHDT, CDR2 YYEEEE. The CDR3 covers 14 residues. V trimming: 8 bases; J trimming: 6 bases; junction bases outside the gene matches: 9. Combining the CDR3 with reference TRBV5-6 and TRBJ2-3 gives the whole variable domain DAGVTQSPTHLIKTRGQQVTLRCSPKSGHDTVSWYQQALGQGPQFIFQYYEEEERQRGNFPDRFSGHQFPNYSSELNVNALLLGDSALYLCASTLAGAGDTQYFGPGTRLTVL.

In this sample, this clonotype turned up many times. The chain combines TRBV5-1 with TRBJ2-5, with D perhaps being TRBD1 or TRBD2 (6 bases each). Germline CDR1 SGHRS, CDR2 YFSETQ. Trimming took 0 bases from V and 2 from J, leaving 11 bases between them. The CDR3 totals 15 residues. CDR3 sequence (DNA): TGCGCCAGCAGCTTGGCCTTAGGGGGGCAAGAGACCCAGTACTTC. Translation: CASSLALGGQETQYF.

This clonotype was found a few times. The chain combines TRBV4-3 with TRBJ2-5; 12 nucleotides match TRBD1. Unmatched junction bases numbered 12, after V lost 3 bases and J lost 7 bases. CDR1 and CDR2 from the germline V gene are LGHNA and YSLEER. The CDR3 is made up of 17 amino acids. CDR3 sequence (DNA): TGCGCCAGCAGCCATGCCCCGGGACAGGGGGCGGCGTGGACCCAGTACTTC. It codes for CASSHAPGQGAAWTQYF.

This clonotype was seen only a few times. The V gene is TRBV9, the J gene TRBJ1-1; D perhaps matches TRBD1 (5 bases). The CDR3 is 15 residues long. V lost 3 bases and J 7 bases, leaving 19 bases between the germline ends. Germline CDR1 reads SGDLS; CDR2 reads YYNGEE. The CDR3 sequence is CASSGTGGTAGEAFF. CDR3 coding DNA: TGTGCCAGCAGCGGCACCGGGGGGACGGCCGGTGAAGCTTTCTTT.

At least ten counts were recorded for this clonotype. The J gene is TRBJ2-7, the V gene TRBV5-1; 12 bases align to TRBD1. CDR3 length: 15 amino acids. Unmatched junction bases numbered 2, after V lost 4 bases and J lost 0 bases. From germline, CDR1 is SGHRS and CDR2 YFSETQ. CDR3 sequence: CASSPGQGASYEQYV. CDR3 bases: TGCGCCAGCAGCCCGGGACAGGGGGCCTCCTACGAGCAGTACGTC.

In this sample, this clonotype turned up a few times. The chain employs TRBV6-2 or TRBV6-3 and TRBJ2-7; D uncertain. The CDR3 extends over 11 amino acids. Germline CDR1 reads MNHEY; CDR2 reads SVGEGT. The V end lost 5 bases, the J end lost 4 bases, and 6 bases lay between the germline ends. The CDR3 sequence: CASSHQYEQYF. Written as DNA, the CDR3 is TGTGCCAGCAGTCACCAATACGAGCAGTACTTC.

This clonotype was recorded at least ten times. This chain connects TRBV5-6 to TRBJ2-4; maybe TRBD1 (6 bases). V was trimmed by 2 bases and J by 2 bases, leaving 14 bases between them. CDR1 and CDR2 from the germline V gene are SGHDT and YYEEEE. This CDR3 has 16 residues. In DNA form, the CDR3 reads TGTGCCAGCAGCTTCGGCAGGGGCTGGTCCAAAAACATTCAGTACTTC. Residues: CASSFGRGWSKNIQYF.

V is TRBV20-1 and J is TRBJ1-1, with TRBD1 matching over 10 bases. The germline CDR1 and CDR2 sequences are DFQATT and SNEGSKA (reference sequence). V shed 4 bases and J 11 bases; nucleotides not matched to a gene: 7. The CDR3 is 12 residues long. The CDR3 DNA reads TGCAGTGCTACCCCAGGACAGGGGGATGCTTTCTTT. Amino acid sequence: CSATPGQGDAFF.

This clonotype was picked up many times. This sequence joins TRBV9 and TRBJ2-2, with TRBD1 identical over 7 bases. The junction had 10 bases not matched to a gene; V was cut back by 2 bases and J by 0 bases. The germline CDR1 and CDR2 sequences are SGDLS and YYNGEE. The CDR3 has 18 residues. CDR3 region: CASSVSGQIITNTGELFF. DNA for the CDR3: TGTGCCAGCAGCGTGTCGGGACAGATCATTACGAACACCGGGGAGCTGTTTTTT.

DNA of the CDR3: TGTGCCAGCAGTTCAACAGGGTCGGCTGGCAATCAGCCCCAGCATTTT. Its translation: CASSSTGSAGNQPQHF. The chain links TRBV6-5 to TRBJ1-5, with D perhaps matching TRBD1 (6 bases). Per the germline V gene, CDR1 is MNHEY and CDR2 is SVGAGI. The CDR3 extends over 16 amino acids. Trimming removed 4 bases at V and 2 bases at J, with 15 bases between.

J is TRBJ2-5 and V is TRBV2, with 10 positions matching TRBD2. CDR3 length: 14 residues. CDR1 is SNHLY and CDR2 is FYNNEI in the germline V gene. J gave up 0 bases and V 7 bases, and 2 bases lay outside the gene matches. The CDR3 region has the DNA TGTGCCAGCAAACTAGCGGGGTACCAAGAGACCCAGTACTTC. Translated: CASKLAGYQETQYF.